The 10 T cell receptor beta chains presented below share a single source sample, sequenced in a study of cytomegalovirus exposure and HLA in healthy donors. The assay was immunoSEQ multiplex PCR, and TCRdb's table has in-frame clones only and misses some. Altogether about 64,000 clones are present, roughly 89% being singletons, with the ten largest covering around 1.7%. The sample taken for sequencing was PBMCs. Source of these receptors: a woman aged 18-29 years in good health and CMV-seronegative.

This chain links TRBV1 with TRBJ1-2; the table calls TRBD1, which could not be checked here. TRBV1 is described as a pseudogene. The CDR3 extends over 16 amino acids. The CDR3 DNA sequence: TGCACCAGCAGCCGACCCGCCAAGGCAGGTGATTATGGCTACACCTTC. This sequence encodes CTSSRPAKAGDYGYTF.

V is TRBV30 and J is TRBJ2-3, with D hard to call. Trimming removed 7 bases from V and 0 bases from J, with 14 bases in between. The germline CDR1 and CDR2 sequences are GTSNPN and SVGIG (reference sequence). There are 14 residues in the CDR3. The CDR3 region has the DNA TGTGCCTTCTGCCGAGCGTCGAGCACAGATACGCAGTATTTT. Translation: CAFCRASSTDTQYF.

The chain links TRBV9 to TRBJ2-7, with TRBD1 matching over 8 bases. CDR3 length: 15 residues. Germline assignment: CDR1 SGDLS and CDR2 YYNGEE. Trimming removed 0 bases from V and 5 bases from J; junction bases left unmatched: 7. Here the CDR3 DNA reads TGTGCCAGCAGCGTAGGTGCGGACAGGGCTCACGAGCAGTACTTC. It specifies CASSVGADRAHEQYF.

This clone was picked up one time. The rearrangement links TRBV6-1 to TRBJ2-1; 9 positions agree with TRBD1. V gave up 6 bases and J gave up 7 bases; unmatched junction bases: 10. The CDR3 contains 15 residues. Germline CDR1 reads MNHNS; CDR2 reads SASEGT. CDR3 amino acids: CASSLDRGVWNEQFF. CDR3 bases: TGTGCCAGCAGCCTGGACAGGGGAGTTTGGAATGAGCAGTTCTTC.

The chain carries TRBV7-2 and TRBJ1-6; 9 nucleotides align to TRBD1. Per germline, CDR1 SGHTA and CDR2 FQGNSA. Trimming at V came to 6 bases and at J to 7 bases, leaving 4 bases not matched to a gene. The CDR3 is made up of 14 amino acids. CDR3 loop: CASRATGGNSPLHF. In DNA, the CDR3 is TGTGCCAGCAGGGCTACAGGGGGCAATTCACCCCTCCACTTT.

The rearrangement uses TRBV5-6 and TRBJ2-5, with a tentative D call TRBD2 (5 bases). CDR3 size: 14 residues. V was pared by 0 bases and J by 2 bases, with 8 bases between. Germline assignment: CDR1 SGHDT and CDR2 YYEEEE. The CDR3 loop reads CASSLGVAQETQYF. The CDR3 DNA sequence: TGTGCCAGCAGCTTGGGAGTAGCGCAAGAGACCCAGTACTTC.

CDR3 sequence: CASSPSGGPETQYF. CDR3 DNA sequence: TGTGCCAGTAGTCCTAGCGGGGGGCCAGAGACCCAGTACTTC. The J gene is TRBJ2-5, the V gene TRBV19, with 11 nucleotides matching TRBD2. The CDR3 sequence is 14 residues long. Germline lookup yields CDR1 LNHDA and CDR2 SQIVND (reference sequence). After removal of 5 bases from V and 4 bases from J, the junction contained 3 bases not matched to a gene.

J is TRBJ1-1 and V is TRBV7-2; 8 nucleotides agree with TRBD1. Germline CDR1 is SGHTA and CDR2 is FQGNSA. This CDR3 contains 14 residues. Trimming cost V 3 bases and J 6 bases; bases outside gene matches: 6. CDR3 sequence (DNA): TGTGCCAGCAGCTTTAACAGGGGGAAGTCTGAAGCTTTCTTT. Its translation is CASSFNRGKSEAFF.

The CDR3 nucleotides read TGTGCCAGCAGCAGGGGGGGTAGCGGTAATGAGCAGTTCTTC. Translation gives CASSRGGSGNEQFF. V is TRBV5-5 and J is TRBJ2-1, with D tentatively TRBD2 (7 bases). This CDR3 comprises 14 residues. The V gene lost 4 bases and the J gene lost 7 bases, with 15 bases spanning the gap. CDR1 and CDR2 (germline): SGHKS, YYEKEE (reference sequence).

The chain combines TRBV5-1 with TRBJ2-2; 7 positions match TRBD2. The CDR3 sequence is 15 residues long. J gave up 0 bases and V 5 bases, and 4 bases lay outside the gene matches. CDR1 SGHRS and CDR2 YFSETQ come from the germline V gene. DNA for the CDR3: TGCGCCAGCAGATTCGGGACTACGAACACCGGGGAGCTGTTTTTT. It codes for CASRFGTTNTGELFF.